The source of this T cell receptor (beta chain) is a study of blood T cell repertoires in COVID-19. Study context: The samples span acute and convalescent COVID-19 from the United States, Italy and Spain. Nucleic acid was either cDNA or gDNA, and it came from T cells, B-cell-depleted T cells, or PBMCs.

V was clipped by 1 base and J by 5 bases, with 11 bases between them. Per the germline V gene, CDR1 is SGHRS and CDR2 is YFSETQ. The CDR3 has 14 amino acids. Repertoires were generated with immunoSEQ multiplex PCR, while TCRdb's copy carries only in-frame clones and drops some. Here the sample spans around 260,000 clones, around nine tenths being singletons. This receptor was obtained from a middle-aged man who had recovered from COVID-19. The J gene is TRBJ2-3, the V gene TRBV5-1; D is ambiguous. Sequenced: peripheral blood. CDR3 in DNA: TGCGCCAGCAGCTTGATCGGTAGAAGAGATACGCAGTATTTT. Translated: CASSLIGRRDTQYF.